A selection of T cell receptor beta chains follows, all from one sample in a study of blood T cells in healthy people across ages. TCRdb recomputed calls from the 5' RACE reads with MiXCR, one row per CDR3 protein. The sample has over 300,000 distinct CDR3 sequences; roughly half are singletons. The specimen was blood. The receptor set was obtained from a man aged 55-75 years in good health. The CDR3 runs from the conserved cysteine through the conserved F or W. D genes are given only for firm matches.

d_gene: TRBD2
v_gene: TRBV12-3/TRBV12-4
CDR3aa: CASSSVAGGRGNEQFF

d_gene: TRBD2
v_gene: TRBV5-5
CDR3aa: CASSLLTSGYYEQYF

d_gene: .
v_gene: TRBV2
CDR3aa: CASRGRGMNTEAFF

d_gene: .
v_gene: TRBV20-1
CDR3aa: CSAMGRTYEQYF

d_gene: TRBD1
v_gene: TRBV29-1
CDR3aa: CSVVTGGGGEQYF

d_gene: .
v_gene: TRBV21-1
CDR3aa: CASSSRSSYEQYF

d_gene: TRBD1
v_gene: TRBV5-1
CDR3aa: CASSPGQGKETQYF

d_gene: .
v_gene: TRBV24-1
CDR3aa: CATSDAQRAADTQYF

d_gene: .
v_gene: TRBV3-1
CDR3aa: CASSQPLGHEQYF

d_gene: .
v_gene: TRBV11-2
CDR3aa: CASSYRGPTEAFF

d_gene: .
v_gene: TRBV6-5
CDR3aa: CASSLDQTTGQLFF

d_gene: TRBD2
v_gene: TRBV14
CDR3aa: CASSLGVGRVGNEQFF

d_gene: .
v_gene: TRBV4-3
CDR3aa: CASSQDDGGIGTDTQYF

d_gene: .
v_gene: TRBV29-1
CDR3aa: CSAATTGSSYEQYF

d_gene: .
v_gene: TRBV18
CDR3aa: CASSPTGAADTQYF

d_gene: .
v_gene: TRBV12-3/TRBV12-4
CDR3aa: CASSPGALSSYEQYF

d_gene: .
v_gene: TRBV12-3/TRBV12-4
CDR3aa: CASSSGVEQFF